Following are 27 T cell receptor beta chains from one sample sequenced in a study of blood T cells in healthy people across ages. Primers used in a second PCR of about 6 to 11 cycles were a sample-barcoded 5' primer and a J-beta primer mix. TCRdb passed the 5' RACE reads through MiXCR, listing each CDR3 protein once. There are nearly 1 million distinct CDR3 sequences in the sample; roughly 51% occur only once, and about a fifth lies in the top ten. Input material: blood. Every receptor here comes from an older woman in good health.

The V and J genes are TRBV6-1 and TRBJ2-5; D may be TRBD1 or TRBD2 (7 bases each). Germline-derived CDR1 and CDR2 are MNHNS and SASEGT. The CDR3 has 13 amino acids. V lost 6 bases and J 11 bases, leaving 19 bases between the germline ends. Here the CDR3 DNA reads TGTGCCAGCAGAAAATCAGGGGGGGTTGAGCAGTACTTC. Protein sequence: CASRKSGGVEQYF.

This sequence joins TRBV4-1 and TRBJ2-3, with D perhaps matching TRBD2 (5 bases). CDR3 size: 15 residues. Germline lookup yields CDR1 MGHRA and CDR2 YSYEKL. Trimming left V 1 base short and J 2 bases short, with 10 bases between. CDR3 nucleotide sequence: TGCGCCAGCAGCCAAGGGGCCGGGGACACAGATACGCAGTATTTT. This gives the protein CASSQGAGDTDTQYF.

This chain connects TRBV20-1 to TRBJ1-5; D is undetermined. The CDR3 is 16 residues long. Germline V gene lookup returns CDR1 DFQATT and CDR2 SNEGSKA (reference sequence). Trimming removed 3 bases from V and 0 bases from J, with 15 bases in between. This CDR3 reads CSARERVIYSNQPQHF. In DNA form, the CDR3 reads TGCAGTGCTAGGGAACGGGTAATTTATAGCAATCAGCCCCAGCATTTT.

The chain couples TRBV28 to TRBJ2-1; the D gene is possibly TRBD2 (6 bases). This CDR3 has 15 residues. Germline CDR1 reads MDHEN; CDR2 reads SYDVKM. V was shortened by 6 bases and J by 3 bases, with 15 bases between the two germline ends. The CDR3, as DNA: TGTGCCAGCAGGCTACTGGGACTGAACTACAATGAGCAGTTCTTC. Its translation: CASRLLGLNYNEQFF.

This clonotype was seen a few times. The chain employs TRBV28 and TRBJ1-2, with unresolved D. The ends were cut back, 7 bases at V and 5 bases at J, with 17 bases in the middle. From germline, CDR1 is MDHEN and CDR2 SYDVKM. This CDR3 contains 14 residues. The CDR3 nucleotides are TGTGCCAGCATTGACCTGAGGCTCCCTTATGGCTACACCTTC. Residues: CASIDLRLPYGYTF.

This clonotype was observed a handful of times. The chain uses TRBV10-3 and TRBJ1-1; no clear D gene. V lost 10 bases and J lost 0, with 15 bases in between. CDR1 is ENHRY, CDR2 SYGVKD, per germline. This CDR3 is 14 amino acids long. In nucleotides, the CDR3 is TGTGCCACCCAGACGAGCAGCATGAACACTGAAGCTTTCTTT. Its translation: CATQTSSMNTEAFF.

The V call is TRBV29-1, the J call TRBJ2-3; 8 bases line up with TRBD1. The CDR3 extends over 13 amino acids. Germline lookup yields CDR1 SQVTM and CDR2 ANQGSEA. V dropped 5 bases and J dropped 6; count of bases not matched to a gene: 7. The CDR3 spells CSVSRGPGDTQYF. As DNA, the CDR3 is TGCAGCGTTTCCAGGGGGCCCGGGGATACGCAGTATTTT.

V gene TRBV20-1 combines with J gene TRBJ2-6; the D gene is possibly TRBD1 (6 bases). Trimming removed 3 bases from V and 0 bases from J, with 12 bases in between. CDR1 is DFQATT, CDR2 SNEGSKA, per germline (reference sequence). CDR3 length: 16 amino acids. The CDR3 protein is CSARNRESSGANVLTF. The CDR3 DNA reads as TGCAGTGCTAGGAACAGGGAGAGCTCTGGGGCCAACGTCCTGACTTTC.

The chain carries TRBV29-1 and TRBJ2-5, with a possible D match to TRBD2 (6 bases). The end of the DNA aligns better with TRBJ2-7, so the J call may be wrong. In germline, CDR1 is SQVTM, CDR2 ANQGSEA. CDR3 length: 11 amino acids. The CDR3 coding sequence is TGCAGCGTTGGCGGGGCGGACGAGCAGTACTTC. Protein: CSVGGADEQYF.

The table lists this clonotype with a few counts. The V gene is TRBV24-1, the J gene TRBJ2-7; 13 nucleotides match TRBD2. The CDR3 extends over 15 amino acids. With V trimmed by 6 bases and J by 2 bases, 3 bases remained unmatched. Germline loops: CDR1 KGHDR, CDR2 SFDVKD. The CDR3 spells CATSPGLAGPYEQYF. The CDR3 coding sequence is TGTGCCACCAGTCCGGGACTAGCGGGACCCTACGAGCAGTACTTC.

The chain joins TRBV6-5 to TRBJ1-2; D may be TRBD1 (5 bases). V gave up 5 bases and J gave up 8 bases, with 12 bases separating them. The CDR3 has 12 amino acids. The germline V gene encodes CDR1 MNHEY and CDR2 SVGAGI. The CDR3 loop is CASSQSSGGYTF. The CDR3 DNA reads TGTGCCAGCAGTCAAAGCTCAGGGGGCTACACCTTC.

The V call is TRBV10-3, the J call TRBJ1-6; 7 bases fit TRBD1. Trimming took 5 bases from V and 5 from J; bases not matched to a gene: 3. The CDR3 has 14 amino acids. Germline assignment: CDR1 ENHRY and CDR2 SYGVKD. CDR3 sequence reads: CAISKGQNNSPLHF. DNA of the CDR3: TGTGCCATCAGTAAGGGACAGAATAATTCACCCCTCCACTTT.

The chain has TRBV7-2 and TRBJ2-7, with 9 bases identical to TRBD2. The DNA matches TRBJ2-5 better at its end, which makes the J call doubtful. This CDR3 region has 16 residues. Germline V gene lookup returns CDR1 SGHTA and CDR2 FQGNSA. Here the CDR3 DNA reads TGTGCCAGCAGCTTCACGCTCGGACTAGCGAAAGAGACCCAGTACTTC. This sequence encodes CASSFTLGLAKETQYF.

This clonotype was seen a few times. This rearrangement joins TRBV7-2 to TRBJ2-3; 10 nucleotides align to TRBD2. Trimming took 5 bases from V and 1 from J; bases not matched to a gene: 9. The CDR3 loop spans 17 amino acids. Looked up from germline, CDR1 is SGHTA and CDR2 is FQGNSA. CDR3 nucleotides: TGTGCCAGCAGCCTCACGACTAGCGGGCGTGGCACAGATACGCAGTATTTT. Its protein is CASSLTTSGRGTDTQYF.

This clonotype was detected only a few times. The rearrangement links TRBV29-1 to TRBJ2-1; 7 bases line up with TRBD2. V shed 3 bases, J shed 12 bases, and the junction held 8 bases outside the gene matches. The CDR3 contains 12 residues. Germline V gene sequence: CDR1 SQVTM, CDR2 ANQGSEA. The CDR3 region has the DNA TGCAGCGTTGATTTCTTTGGACTAGGGCAGTTCTTC. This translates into CSVDFFGLGQFF.

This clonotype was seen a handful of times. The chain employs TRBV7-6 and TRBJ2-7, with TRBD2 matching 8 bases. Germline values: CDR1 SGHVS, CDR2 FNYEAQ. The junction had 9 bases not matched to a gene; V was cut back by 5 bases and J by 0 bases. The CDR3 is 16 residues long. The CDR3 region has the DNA TGTGCCAGCAGCCCACAAGCGGGAGAGTTCTCCTACGAGCAGTACTTC. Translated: CASSPQAGEFSYEQYF. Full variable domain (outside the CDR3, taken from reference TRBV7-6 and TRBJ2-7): GAGVSQSPRYKVTKRGQDVALRCDPISGHVSLYWYRQALGQGPEFLTYFNYEAQQDKSGLPNDRFSAERPEGSISTLTIQRTEQRDSAMYRCASSPQAGEFSYEQYFGPGTRLTVT.

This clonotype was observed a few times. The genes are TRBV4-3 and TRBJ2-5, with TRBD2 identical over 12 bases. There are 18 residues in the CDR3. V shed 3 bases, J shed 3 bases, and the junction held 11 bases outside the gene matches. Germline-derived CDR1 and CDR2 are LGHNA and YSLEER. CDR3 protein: CASSHLAGGPRRKETQYF. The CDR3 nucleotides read TGCGCCAGCAGCCATCTAGCGGGAGGGCCTAGGAGGAAAGAGACCCAGTACTTC.

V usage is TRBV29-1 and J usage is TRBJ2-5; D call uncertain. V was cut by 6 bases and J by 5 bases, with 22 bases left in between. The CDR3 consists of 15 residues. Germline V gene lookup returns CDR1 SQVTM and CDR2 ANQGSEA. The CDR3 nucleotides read TGCAGCGTCGATAATTCGGGTACCGGCCCGGAGACCCAGTACTTC. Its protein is CSVDNSGTGPETQYF. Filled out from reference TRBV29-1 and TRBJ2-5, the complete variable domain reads SAVISQKPSRDICQRGTSLTIQCQVDSQVTMMFWYRQQPGQSLTLIATANQGSEATYESGFVIDKFPISRPNLTFSTLTVSNMSPEDSSIYLCSVDNSGTGPETQYFGPGTRLLVL.

CDR3 DNA: TGCAGTGCTCCGACAGGGAATAGCTATGGCTACACCTTC. Translated: CSAPTGNSYGYTF. The chain combines TRBV20-1 with TRBJ1-2; 7 nucleotides line up with TRBD1. V lost 5 bases to trimming and J lost 4 bases; unmatched junction nucleotides: 7. This CDR3 comprises 13 residues. Germline V lookup: CDR1 DFQATT, CDR2 SNEGSKA (reference sequence).

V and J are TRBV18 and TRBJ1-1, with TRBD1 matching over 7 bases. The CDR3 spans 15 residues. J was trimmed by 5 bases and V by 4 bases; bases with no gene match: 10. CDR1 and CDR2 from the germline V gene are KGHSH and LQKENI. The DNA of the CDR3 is TGTGCCAGCTCACTAGCCGGGACAGTGGCGACTGAAGCTTTCTTT. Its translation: CASSLAGTVATEAFF.

CDR3: CASSMGQGTYNEQFF. For the CDR3, the DNA is TGTGCCAGCAGCATGGGACAGGGGACCTACAATGAGCAGTTCTTC. The chain recombines TRBV7-9 with TRBJ2-1; 10 nucleotides line up with TRBD1. The CDR3 covers 15 residues. Germline V gene data show CDR1 as SEHNR and CDR2 as FQNEAQ (reference sequence). J was trimmed by 2 bases and V by 5 bases; bases with no gene match: 3.

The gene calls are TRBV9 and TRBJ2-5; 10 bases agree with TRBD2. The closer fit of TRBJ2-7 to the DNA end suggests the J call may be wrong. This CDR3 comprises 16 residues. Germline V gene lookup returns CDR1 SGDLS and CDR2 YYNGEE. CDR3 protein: CASSVGLAGVAYEQYF. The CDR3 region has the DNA TGTGCCAGCAGCGTAGGCCTAGCGGGAGTAGCGTACGAGCAGTACTTC.

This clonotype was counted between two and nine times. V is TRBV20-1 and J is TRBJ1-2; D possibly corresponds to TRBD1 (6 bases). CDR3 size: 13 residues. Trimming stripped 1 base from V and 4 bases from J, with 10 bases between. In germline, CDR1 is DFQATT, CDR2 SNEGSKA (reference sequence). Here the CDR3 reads CSARAGAAYGYTF. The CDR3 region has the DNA TGCAGTGCTAGAGCAGGGGCGGCCTATGGCTACACCTTC.

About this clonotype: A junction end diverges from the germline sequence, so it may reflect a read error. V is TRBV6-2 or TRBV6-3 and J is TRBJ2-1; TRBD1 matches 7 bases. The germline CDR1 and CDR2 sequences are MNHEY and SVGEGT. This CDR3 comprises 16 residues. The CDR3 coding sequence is TGCGCCAGCAGTGACAGGGCTAATCGCCTACATAGTGAGCAGTTCTTC. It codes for CASSDRANRLHSEQFF.

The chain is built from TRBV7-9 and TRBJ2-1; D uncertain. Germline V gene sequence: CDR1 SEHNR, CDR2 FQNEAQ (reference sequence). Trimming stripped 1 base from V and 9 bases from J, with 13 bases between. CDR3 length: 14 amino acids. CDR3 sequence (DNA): TGTGCCAGCAGCTTAGTTATGGGTATCAGTGAGCAGTTCTTC. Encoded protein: CASSLVMGISEQFF.

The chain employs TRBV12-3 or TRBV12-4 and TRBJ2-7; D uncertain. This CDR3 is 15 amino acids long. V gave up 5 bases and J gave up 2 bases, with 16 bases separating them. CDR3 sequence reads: CASSLGRLATYEQYF. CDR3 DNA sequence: TGTGCCAGCAGTCTAGGAAGGCTCGCGACCTACGAGCAGTACTTC.

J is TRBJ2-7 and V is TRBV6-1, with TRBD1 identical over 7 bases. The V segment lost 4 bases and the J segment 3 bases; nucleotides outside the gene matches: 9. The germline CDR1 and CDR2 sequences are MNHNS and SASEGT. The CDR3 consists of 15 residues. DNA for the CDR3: TGTGCCAGCAGTGGCCCCAGACAGGGCCTCTACGAGCAGTACTTC. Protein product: CASSGPRQGLYEQYF.